This T cell receptor (beta chain) was retrieved from a study of blood T cell repertoires in COVID-19. In the study's own analysis: Amplified reference gene primers provided the basis for estimating nucleated cell counts. TCRdb keeps only in-frame clones here, not all; method: immunoSEQ multiplex PCR. V and J calls plus clone size are reproduced from that table; the DNA served to infer D and trimming. There are about 350,000 clones in the sample; roughly 90% occur only once, and under 1.2% lies in the top ten. Germline values: CDR1 SNHLY, CDR2 FYNNEI. The trim removed 6 bases at V and 7 bases at J, leaving 8 bases unmatched. The CDR3 totals 15 residues.

The sample was PBMCs or T cells enriched from blood (not recorded which). The chain carries TRBV2 and TRBJ2-1; TRBD2 matches 11 bases. The source is a woman aged 25 to 39 who had been exposed to COVID-19. This CDR3 is CASRVGSGRGNEQFF. In DNA form, the CDR3 reads TGTGCCAGCAGGGTTGGTAGCGGGAGGGGTAATGAGCAGTTCTTC.